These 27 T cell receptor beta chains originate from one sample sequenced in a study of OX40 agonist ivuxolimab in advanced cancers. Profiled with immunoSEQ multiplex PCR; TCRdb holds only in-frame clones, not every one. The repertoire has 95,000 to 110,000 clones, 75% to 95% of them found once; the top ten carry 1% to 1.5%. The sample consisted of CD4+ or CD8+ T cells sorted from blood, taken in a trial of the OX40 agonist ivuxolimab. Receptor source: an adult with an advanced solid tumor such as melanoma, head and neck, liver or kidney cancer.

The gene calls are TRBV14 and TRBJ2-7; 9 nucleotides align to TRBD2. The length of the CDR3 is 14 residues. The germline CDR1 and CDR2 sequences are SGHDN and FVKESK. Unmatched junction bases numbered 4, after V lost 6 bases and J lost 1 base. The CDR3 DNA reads TGTGCCAGCAGGTCTAGCGGGACGTCCTACGAGCAGTACTTC. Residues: CASRSSGTSYEQYF. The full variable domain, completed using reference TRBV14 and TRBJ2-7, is EAGVTQFPSHSVIEKGQTVTLRCDPISGHDNLYWYRRVMGKEIKFLLHFVKESKQDESGMPNNRFLAERTGGTYSTLKVQPAELEDSGVYFCASRSSGTSYEQYFGPGTRLTVT.

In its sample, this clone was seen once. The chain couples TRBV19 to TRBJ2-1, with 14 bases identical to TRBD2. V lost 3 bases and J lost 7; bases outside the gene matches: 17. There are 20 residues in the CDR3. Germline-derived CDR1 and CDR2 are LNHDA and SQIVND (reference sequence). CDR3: CASSIRGTPGTSGSGNEQFF. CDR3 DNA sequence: TGTGCCAGTAGTATCAGGGGGACCCCCGGGACTAGCGGGAGTGGTAATGAGCAGTTCTTC. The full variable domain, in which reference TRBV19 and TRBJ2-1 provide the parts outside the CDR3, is DGGITQSPKYLFRKEGQNVTLSCEQNLNHDAMYWYRQDPGQGLRLIYYSQIVNDFQKGDIAEGYSVSREKKESFPLTVTSAQKNPTAFYLCASSIRGTPGTSGSGNEQFFGPGTRLTVL.

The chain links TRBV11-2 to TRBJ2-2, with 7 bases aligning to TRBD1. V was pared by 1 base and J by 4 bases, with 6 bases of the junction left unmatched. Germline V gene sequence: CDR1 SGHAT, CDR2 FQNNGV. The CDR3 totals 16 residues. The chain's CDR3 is CASSLGQGVSTGELFF. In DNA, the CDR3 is TGTGCCAGCAGCTTAGGCCAGGGGGTTTCCACCGGGGAGCTGTTTTTT.

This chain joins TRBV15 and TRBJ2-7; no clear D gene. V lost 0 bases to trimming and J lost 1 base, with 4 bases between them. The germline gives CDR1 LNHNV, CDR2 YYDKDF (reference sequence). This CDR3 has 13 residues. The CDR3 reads CATSRDRSYEQYF. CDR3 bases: TGTGCCACCAGCAGAGACAGGTCCTACGAGCAGTACTTC.

The CDR3: CASSLQETQYF. The CDR3 DNA reads as TGTGCCAGCAGCTTACAAGAGACCCAGTACTTC. The chain combines TRBV7-3 with TRBJ2-5; no clear D gene. V gave up 2 bases and J gave up 2 bases, with 0 bases separating them. The CDR3 covers 11 residues. Looked up from germline, CDR1 is SGHTA and CDR2 is FQGTGA.

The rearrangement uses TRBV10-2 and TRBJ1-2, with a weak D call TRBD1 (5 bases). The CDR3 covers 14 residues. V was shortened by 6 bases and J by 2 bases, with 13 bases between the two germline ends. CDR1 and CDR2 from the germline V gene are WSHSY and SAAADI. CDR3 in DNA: TGCGCCAGCAGGCCTCCAGGGTACAACTATGGCTACACCTTC. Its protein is CASRPPGYNYGYTF.

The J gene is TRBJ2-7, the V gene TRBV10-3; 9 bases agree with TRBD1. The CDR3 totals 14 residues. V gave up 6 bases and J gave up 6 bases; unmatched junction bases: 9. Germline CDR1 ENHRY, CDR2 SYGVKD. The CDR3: CAIRGTGLEGEQYF. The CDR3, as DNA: TGTGCCATCAGGGGGACAGGGCTTGAGGGCGAGCAGTACTTC.

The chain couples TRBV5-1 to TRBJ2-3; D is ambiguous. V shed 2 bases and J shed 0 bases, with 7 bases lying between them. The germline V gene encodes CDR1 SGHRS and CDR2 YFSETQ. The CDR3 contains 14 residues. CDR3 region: CASSFDGSTDTQYF. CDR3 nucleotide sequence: TGCGCCAGCAGCTTTGACGGCAGCACAGATACGCAGTATTTT.

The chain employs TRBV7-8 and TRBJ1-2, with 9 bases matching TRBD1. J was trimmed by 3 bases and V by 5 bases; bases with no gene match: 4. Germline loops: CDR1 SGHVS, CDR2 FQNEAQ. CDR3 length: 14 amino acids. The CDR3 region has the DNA TGTGCCAGCAGCACCCGGGACAGGGACTATGGCTACACCTTC. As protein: CASSTRDRDYGYTF.

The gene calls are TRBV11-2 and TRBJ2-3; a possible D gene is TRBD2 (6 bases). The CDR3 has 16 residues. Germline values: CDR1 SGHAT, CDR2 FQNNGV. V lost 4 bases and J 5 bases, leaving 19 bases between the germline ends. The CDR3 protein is CASSSGSGPGVDTQYF. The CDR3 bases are TGTGCCAGCAGCTCCGGAAGCGGCCCGGGGGTAGATACGCAGTATTTT.

CDR3 in DNA: TGTGCCAGCAGCTTATGGCAGCTACAAGAGACCCAGTACTTC. Translating it yields CASSLWQLQETQYF. The V gene is TRBV7-2, the J gene TRBJ2-5; D uncertain. V was cut by 2 bases and J by 2 bases, with 9 bases left in between. There are 14 residues in the CDR3. Germline lookup yields CDR1 SGHTA and CDR2 FQGNSA.

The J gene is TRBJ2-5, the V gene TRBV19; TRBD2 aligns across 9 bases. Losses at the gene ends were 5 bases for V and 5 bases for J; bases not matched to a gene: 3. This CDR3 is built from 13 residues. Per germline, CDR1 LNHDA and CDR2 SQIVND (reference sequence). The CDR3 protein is CASSPSGTETQYF. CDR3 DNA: TGTGCCAGTAGTCCTAGCGGGACGGAGACCCAGTACTTC.

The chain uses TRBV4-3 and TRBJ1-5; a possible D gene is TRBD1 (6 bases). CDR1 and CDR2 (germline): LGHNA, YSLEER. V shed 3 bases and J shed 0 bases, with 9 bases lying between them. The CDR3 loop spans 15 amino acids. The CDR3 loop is CASSQGHFSNQPQHF. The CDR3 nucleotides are TGCGCCAGCAGCCAGGGACATTTTAGCAATCAGCCCCAGCATTTT.

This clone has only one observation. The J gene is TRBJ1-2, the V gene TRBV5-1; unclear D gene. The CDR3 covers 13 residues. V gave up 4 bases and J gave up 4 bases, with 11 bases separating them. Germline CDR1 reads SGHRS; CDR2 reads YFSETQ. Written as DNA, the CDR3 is TGCGCCAGCAGCAATACAGAGTCCTATGGCTACACCTTC. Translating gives CASSNTESYGYTF. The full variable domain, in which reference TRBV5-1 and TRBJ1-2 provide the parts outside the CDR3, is KAGVTQTPRYLIKTRGQQVTLSCSPISGHRSVSWYQQTPGQGLQFLFEYFSETQRNKGNFPGRFSGRQFSNSRSEMNVSTLELGDSALYLCASSNTESYGYTFGSGTRLTVV.

CDR3 bases: TGTGCCAGCAGCTTCGACACTAACACCGGGGAGCTGTTTTTT. It codes for CASSFDTNTGELFF. The chain uses TRBV5-5 and TRBJ2-2; D is unclear. The CDR3 extends over 14 amino acids. Germline loops: CDR1 SGHKS, CDR2 YYEKEE (reference sequence). The germline V and J ends were trimmed by 2 bases and 2 bases, with 7 bases remaining between them. Looking up the rest from reference TRBV5-5 and TRBJ2-2 gives the full variable domain: DAGVTQSPTHLIKTRGQQVTLRCSPISGHKSVSWYQQVLGQGPQFIFQYYEKEERGRGNFPDRFSARQFPNYSSELNVNALLLGDSALYLCASSFDTNTGELFFGEGSRLTVL.

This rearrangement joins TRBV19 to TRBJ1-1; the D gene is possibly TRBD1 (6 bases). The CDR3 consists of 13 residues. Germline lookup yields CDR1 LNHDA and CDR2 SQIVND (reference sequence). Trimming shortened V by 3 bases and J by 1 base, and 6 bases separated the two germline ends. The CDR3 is CASSMGQNTEAFF. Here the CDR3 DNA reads TGTGCCAGTAGTATGGGACAGAACACTGAAGCTTTCTTT.

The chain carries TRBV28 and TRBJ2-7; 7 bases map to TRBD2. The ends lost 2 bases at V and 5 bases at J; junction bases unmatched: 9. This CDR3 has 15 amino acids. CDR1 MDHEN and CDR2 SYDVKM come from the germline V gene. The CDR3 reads CASSLALAVFHEQYF. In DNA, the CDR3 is TGTGCCAGCAGTTTAGCGCTAGCGGTCTTCCACGAGCAGTACTTC.

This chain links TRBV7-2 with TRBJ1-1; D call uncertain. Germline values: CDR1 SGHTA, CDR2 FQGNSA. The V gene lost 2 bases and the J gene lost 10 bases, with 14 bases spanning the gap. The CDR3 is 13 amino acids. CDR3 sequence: CASSLILDQGAFF. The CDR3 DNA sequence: TGTGCCAGCAGCTTAATCCTCGATCAAGGAGCTTTCTTT.

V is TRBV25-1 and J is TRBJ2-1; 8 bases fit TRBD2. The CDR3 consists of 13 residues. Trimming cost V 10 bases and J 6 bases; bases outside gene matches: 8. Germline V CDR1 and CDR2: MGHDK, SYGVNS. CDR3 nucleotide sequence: TGTGCCACGGGGGGGAGTGGGGGCAATGAGCAGTTCTTC. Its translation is CATGGSGGNEQFF. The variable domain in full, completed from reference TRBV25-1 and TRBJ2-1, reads EADIYQTPRYLVIGTGKKITLECSQTMGHDKMYWYQQDPGMELHLIHYSYGVNSTEKGDLSSESTVSRIRTEHFPLTLESARPSHTSQYLCATGGSGGNEQFFGPGTRLTVL.

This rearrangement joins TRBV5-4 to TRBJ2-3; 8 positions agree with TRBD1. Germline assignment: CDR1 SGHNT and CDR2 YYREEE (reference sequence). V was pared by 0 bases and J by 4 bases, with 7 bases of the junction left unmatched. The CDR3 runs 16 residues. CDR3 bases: TGTGCCAGCAGCTTGGTTCTTGACAGGGGCTCAGATACGCAGTATTTT. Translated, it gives CASSLVLDRGSDTQYF.

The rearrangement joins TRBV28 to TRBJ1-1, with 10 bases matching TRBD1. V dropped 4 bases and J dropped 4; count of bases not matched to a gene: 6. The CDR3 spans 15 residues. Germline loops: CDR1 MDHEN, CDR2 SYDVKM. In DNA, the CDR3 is TGTGCCAGCAGTTCTTTGACAGGGGGCATCACTGAAGCTTTCTTT. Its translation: CASSSLTGGITEAFF.

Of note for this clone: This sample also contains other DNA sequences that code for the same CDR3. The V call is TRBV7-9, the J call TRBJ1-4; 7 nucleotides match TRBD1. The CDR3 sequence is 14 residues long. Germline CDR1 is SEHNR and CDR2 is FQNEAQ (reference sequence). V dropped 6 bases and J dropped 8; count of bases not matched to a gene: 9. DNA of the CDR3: TGTGCCAGCAGTCTCGACAGGGTGTACGAAAAACTGTTTTTT. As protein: CASSLDRVYEKLFF.

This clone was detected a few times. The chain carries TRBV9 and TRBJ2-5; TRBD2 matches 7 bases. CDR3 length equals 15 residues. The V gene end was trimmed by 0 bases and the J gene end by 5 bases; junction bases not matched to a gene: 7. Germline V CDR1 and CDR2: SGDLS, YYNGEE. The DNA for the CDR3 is TGTGCCAGCAGCGTAGAAGCGGGAAGAGGCGAGACCCAGTACTTC. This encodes CASSVEAGRGETQYF.

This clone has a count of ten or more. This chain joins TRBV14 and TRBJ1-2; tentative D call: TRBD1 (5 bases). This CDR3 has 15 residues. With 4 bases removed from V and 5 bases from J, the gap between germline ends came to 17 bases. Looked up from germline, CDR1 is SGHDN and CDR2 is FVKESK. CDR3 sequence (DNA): TGTGCCAGCAGCCTAACCAAGGGCTGGGGGTATGGCTACACCTTC. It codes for CASSLTKGWGYGYTF.

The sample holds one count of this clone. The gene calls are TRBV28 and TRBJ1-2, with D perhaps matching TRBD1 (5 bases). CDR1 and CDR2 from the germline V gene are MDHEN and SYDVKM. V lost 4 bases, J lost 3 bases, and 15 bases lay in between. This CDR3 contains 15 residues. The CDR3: CASSSQGAGHYGYTF. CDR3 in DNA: TGTGCCAGCAGTTCCCAAGGGGCAGGGCACTATGGCTACACCTTC.

CDR3 residues: CASSPSAALDEQYF. The DNA for the CDR3 is TGTGCCAGCTCACCATCGGCAGCCTTGGATGAGCAGTACTTC. This sequence joins TRBV18 and TRBJ2-7; D unclear. Germline V CDR1 and CDR2: KGHSH, LQKENI. V was trimmed by 2 bases and J by 7 bases, leaving 15 bases between them. CDR3 length: 14 residues.

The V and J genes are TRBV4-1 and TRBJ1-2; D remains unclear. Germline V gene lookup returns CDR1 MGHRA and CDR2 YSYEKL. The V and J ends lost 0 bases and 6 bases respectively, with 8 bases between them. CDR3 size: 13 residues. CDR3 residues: CASSQEGPNGYTF. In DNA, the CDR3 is TGCGCCAGCAGCCAAGAAGGCCCTAATGGCTACACCTTC.